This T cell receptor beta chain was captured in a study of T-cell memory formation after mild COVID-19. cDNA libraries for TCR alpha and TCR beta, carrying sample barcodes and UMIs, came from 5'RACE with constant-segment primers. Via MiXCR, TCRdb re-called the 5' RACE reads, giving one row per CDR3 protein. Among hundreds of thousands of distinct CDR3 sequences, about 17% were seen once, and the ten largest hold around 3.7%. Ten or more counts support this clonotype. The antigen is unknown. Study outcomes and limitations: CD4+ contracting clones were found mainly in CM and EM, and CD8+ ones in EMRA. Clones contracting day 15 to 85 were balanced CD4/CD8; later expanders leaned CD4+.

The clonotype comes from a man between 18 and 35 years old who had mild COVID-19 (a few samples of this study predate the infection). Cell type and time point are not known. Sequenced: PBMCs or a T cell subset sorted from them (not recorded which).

The CDR3 loop reads CASSYLAPTANTGELFF. The CDR3 nucleotides read TGCGCCAGCAGCTACCTAGCGCCTACCGCGAACACCGGGGAGCTGTTTTTT. V and J are TRBV5-1 and TRBJ2-2; tentative D call: TRBD2 (6 bases). The germline CDR1 and CDR2 sequences are SGHRS and YFSETQ. Trimming took 3 bases from V and 0 from J, leaving 15 bases between them. The CDR3 has 17 amino acids.